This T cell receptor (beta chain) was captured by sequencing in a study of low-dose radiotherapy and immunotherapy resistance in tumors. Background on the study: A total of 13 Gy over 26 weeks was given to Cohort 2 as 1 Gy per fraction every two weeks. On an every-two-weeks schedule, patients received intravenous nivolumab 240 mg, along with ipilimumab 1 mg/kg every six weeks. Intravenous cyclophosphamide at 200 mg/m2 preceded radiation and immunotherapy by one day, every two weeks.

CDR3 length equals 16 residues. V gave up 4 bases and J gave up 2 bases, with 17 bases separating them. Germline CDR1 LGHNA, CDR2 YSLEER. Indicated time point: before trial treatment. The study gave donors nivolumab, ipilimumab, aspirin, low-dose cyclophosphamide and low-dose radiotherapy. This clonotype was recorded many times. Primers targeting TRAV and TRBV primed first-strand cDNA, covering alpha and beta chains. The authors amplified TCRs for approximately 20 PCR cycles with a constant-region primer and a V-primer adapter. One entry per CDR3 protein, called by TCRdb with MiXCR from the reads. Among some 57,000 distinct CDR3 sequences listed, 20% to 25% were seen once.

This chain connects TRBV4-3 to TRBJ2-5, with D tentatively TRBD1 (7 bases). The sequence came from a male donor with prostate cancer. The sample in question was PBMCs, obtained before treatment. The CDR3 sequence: CASSPGGGPDQETQYF. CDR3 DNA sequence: TGCGCCAGCAGCCCCGGAGGGGGCCCGGATCAAGAGACCCAGTACTTC.